These 15 T cell receptor beta chains were sequenced from one sample in a study of CD8 T cells in Susac syndrome. The RNA input was about 0.45 to 1 ug, and it was reverse transcribed with random hexamers. Each CDR3 protein gets one entry after TCRdb re-called the immunoSEQ multiplex PCR reads with MiXCR. The sample carries more than 100,000 distinct CDR3 sequences, roughly 95% recorded once. Sequenced: CD4+ T cells from PBMCs. The receptors were sampled from a human donor with Susac syndrome.

The chain uses TRBV30 and TRBJ1-2; TRBD1 aligns across 11 bases. This CDR3 has 13 amino acids. With 0 bases clipped from V and 7 bases from J, the junction kept 1 base outside the gene matches. Germline V lookup: CDR1 GTSNPN, CDR2 SVGIG (reference sequence). CDR3 loop: CAWSVDRGLGYTF. CDR3 coding DNA: TGTGCCTGGAGTGTGGACAGGGGGCTTGGCTACACCTTC.

The V call is TRBV9, the J call TRBJ1-3; possible D gene TRBD1, 5 bases. V lost 2 bases to trimming and J lost 0 bases, with 12 bases between them. In germline, CDR1 is SGDLS, CDR2 YYNGEE. The CDR3 consists of 16 residues. CDR3 DNA: TGTGCCAGCAGCGTGGGGCCCGCCAACTCTGGAAACACCATATATTTT. It is translated as CASSVGPANSGNTIYF.

J is TRBJ2-7 and V is TRBV3-1, with 11 bases lining up with TRBD1. Germline lookup yields CDR1 LGHDT and CDR2 YNNKEL (reference sequence). The CDR3 totals 15 residues. After removal of 5 bases from V and 4 bases from J, the junction contained 7 bases not matched to a gene. In DNA, the CDR3 is TGTGCCAGCAGCGACCGGGACAGGGGGATATACGAGCAGTACTTC. Amino acids: CASSDRDRGIYEQYF.

The V call is TRBV29-1, the J call TRBJ2-5, with D perhaps matching TRBD2 (5 bases). Germline V gene lookup returns CDR1 SQVTM and CDR2 ANQGSEA. The CDR3 consists of 13 residues. Trimming cost V 7 bases and J 1 base, with 13 bases left between them. The CDR3 bases are TGCAGCGCAGGAGGACTCCTCCAAGAGACCCAGTACTTC. Its translation is CSAGGLLQETQYF.

The V and J genes are TRBV28 and TRBJ1-2; TRBD1 is a possible D gene (5 bases). The CDR3 spans 15 residues. Germline V CDR1 and CDR2: MDHEN, SYDVKM. The V and J ends lost 6 bases and 5 bases respectively, with 19 bases between them. CDR3 nucleotides: TGTGCCAGCAGCCCGCTAGACAGACGGGAATATGGCTACACCTTC. Translated: CASSPLDRREYGYTF.

The chain employs TRBV4-3 and TRBJ2-1; TRBD2 matches 10 bases. The CDR3 spans 15 residues. Looked up from germline, CDR1 is LGHNA and CDR2 is YSLEER. The trim removed 0 bases at V and 5 bases at J, leaving 1 base unmatched. The CDR3 DNA follows: TGCGCCAGCAGCCAAGATAGCGGGGGGAACAATGAGCAGTTCTTC. Protein: CASSQDSGGNNEQFF.

This chain connects TRBV4-1 to TRBJ1-5; D uncertain. CDR1 and CDR2 (germline): MGHRA, YSYEKL. Between the trimmed V and J ends, which lost 4 bases and 0 bases, there was a span of 7 bases. This CDR3 comprises 14 residues. CDR3: CASSRHDSNQPQHF. The CDR3 DNA is TGCGCCAGCAGCCGTCACGATAGCAATCAGCCCCAGCATTTT.

The chain carries TRBV20-1 and TRBJ1-2; no clear D gene. CDR3 length: 12 residues. V was shortened by 6 bases and J by 2 bases, with 10 bases between the two germline ends. Germline CDR1 DFQATT, CDR2 SNEGSKA (reference sequence). The CDR3 reads CSAQTDNYGYTF. DNA for the CDR3: TGCAGTGCGCAAACCGACAACTATGGCTACACCTTC.

This chain uses TRBV20-1 with TRBJ2-1; 8 positions agree with TRBD2. This CDR3 has 13 residues. The V segment lost 5 bases and the J segment 12 bases; nucleotides outside the gene matches: 12. CDR1 is DFQATT and CDR2 is SNEGSKA in the germline V gene (reference sequence). CDR3 bases: TGCAGTGCTGAGCGGGAGAGCCGCGGTGTGCAGTTCTTC. Its protein is CSAERESRGVQFF.

The chain recombines TRBV13 with TRBJ2-1, with 8 bases aligning to TRBD1. Looked up from germline, CDR1 is PRHDT and CDR2 is FYEKMQ (reference sequence). The CDR3 length is 15 residues. V gave up 5 bases and J gave up 6 bases; unmatched junction bases: 9. The CDR3 region is CASSKDRGVGNEQFF. The CDR3 nucleotides are TGTGCCAGCAGCAAAGACAGGGGAGTGGGCAATGAGCAGTTCTTC.

The chain is built from TRBV9 and TRBJ1-1; D not resolved. Germline-derived CDR1 and CDR2 are SGDLS and YYNGEE. The CDR3 covers 12 residues. Trimming stripped 0 bases from V and 3 bases from J, with 3 bases between. CDR3 bases: TGTGCCAGCAGCGTAGCTCACACTGAAGCTTTCTTT. Translated, it gives CASSVAHTEAFF.

CDR3 sequence reads: CASSVDRETQYF. In DNA form, the CDR3 reads TGTGCCAGCAGCGTAGATCGAGAGACCCAGTACTTC. The rearrangement links TRBV9 to TRBJ2-5; unclear D gene. The CDR3 contains 12 residues. The germline V and J ends were trimmed by 0 bases and 4 bases, with 4 bases remaining between them. From germline, CDR1 is SGDLS and CDR2 YYNGEE. The variable domain in full, with the rest retrieved from reference TRBV9 and TRBJ2-5, is DSGVTQTPKHLITATGQRVTLRCSPRSGDLSVYWYQQSLDQGLQFLIQYYNGEERAKGNILERFSAQQFPDLHSELNLSSLELGDSALYFCASSVDRETQYFGPGTRLLVL.

The chain links TRBV27 to TRBJ1-2, with D perhaps TRBD1 (6 bases). V was clipped by 3 bases and J by 4 bases, with 9 bases between them. Germline V gives CDR1 MNHEY, CDR2 SMNVEV (reference sequence). The CDR3 length is 13 residues. CDR3 loop: CASSFGGGYGYTF. The CDR3 coding sequence is TGTGCCAGCAGTTTTGGAGGGGGCTATGGCTACACCTTC.

This clonotype appeared once. The rearrangement links TRBV7-2 to TRBJ2-1, with TRBD1 matching over 8 bases. The V gene's germline CDR1 is SGHTA and CDR2 FQGNSA. The J segment lost 4 bases and the V segment lost 6 bases, leaving 11 bases of the junction unmatched. The length of the CDR3 is 16 residues. The CDR3 nucleotides are TGTGCCAGCAGTCAAGCCAGGACAGGGAGTTACAATGAGCAGTTCTTC. Translated: CASSQARTGSYNEQFF.

The V gene is TRBV11-2, the J gene TRBJ2-7; maybe TRBD1 (5 bases). Germline V lookup: CDR1 SGHAT, CDR2 FQNNGV. This CDR3 is 13 amino acids long. V lost 7 bases to trimming and J lost 3 bases, with 13 bases between them. The CDR3 reads CASTDYRIYEQYF. The CDR3 DNA reads TGTGCCAGCACGGATTACAGGATCTACGAGCAGTACTTC.